This TCR beta chain originates from a study of neurological immune-mediated disorders. This clonotype was seen ten or more times. Its antigen remains unknown. MiXCR was run by TCRdb on the 5' RACE reads, yielding one entry per CDR3 protein. The table includes over 60,000 distinct CDR3 sequences, 5% to 6% detected once. Overall study results and limits: Multiple sclerosis, the disease with the least TCR clonal expansion, fell below healthy controls, whereas HTLV-1-associated myelopathy showed the most. The study phylogenetically grouped the repertoires of 18 of 34 multiple sclerosis patients into one related-CDR3 cluster, a possible signature.

V was clipped by 7 bases and J by 14 bases, with 23 bases between them. Germline-derived CDR1 and CDR2 are SQVTM and ANQGSEA. CDR3 size: 12 residues. The receptor was isolated from a woman between 25 and 40 years old with multiple sclerosis. Sequenced sample: PBMCs. This chain links TRBV29-1 with TRBJ1-2; D may be TRBD1 (6 bases). CDR3: CSATGGARVGTF. CDR3 coding DNA: TGCAGCGCCACCGGGGGGGCGCGAGTCGGTACCTTC.